What follows are 8 T cell receptor beta chains derived from one specimen sequenced in a study of CD8 T cells in Susac syndrome. After extraction with the RNeasy kit, roughly 0.5 to 1 ug of the RNA was reverse transcribed using random hexamers. Each CDR3 protein gets one entry after TCRdb re-called the immunoSEQ multiplex PCR reads with MiXCR. Of tens of thousands of distinct CDR3 sequences listed, 90% to 95% were seen once; the top ten hold 0.5% to 0.55%. The sequenced sample was CD8+ T cells from PBMCs. The receptors come from a human donor in good health.

The chain links TRBV7-9 to TRBJ2-3; D is uncertain. In germline, CDR1 is SEHNR, CDR2 FQNEAQ (reference sequence). This CDR3 contains 14 residues. Between the trimmed V and J ends, which lost 5 bases and 1 base, there was a span of 10 bases. As DNA, the CDR3 is TGTGCCAGCAGCCAAAGTTGGGGCACAGATACGCAGTATTTT. Translated: CASSQSWGTDTQYF.

The chain has TRBV29-1 and TRBJ2-1, with 7 bases matching TRBD1. Germline CDR1 SQVTM, CDR2 ANQGSEA. The CDR3 is 13 amino acids. With V trimmed by 4 bases and J by 4 bases, 4 bases remained unmatched. CDR3 amino acids: CSVAPGQYNEQFF. The CDR3 nucleotides read TGCAGCGTTGCACCGGGACAGTACAATGAGCAGTTCTTC.

V and J are TRBV18 and TRBJ2-5, with 8 bases identical to TRBD2. V gave up 6 bases and J gave up 5 bases; unmatched junction bases: 5. The CDR3 consists of 13 residues. Per germline, CDR1 KGHSH and CDR2 LQKENI. CDR3 nucleotides: TGTGCCAGCTCCCGGGAGGGCTTCGAGACCCAGTACTTC. Translated, it gives CASSREGFETQYF.

In this sample, this clonotype turned up once. The chain links TRBV7-6 to TRBJ2-7; maybe TRBD1 (6 bases). Germline CDR1 is SGHVS and CDR2 is FNYEAQ. CDR3 size: 15 residues. Trimming stripped 1 base from V and 4 bases from J, with 14 bases between. As DNA, the CDR3 is TGTGCCAGCAGCTTAGGTCCCGGGACACTTTACGAGCAGTACTTC. It translates to CASSLGPGTLYEQYF.

J is TRBJ1-2 and V is TRBV24-1; 9 bases are a match to TRBD1. This CDR3 comprises 13 residues. Germline trimming cut 7 bases from V and 12 bases from J; bases unmatched to any gene: 11. The V gene's germline CDR1 is KGHDR and CDR2 SFDVKD. The CDR3 loop is CATSAGTGFENTF. The CDR3 bases are TGTGCCACCAGCGCTGGGACAGGGTTTGAGAACACCTTC.

V is TRBV29-1 and J is TRBJ2-5; unclear D gene. Germline V CDR1 and CDR2: SQVTM, ANQGSEA. The CDR3 extends over 12 amino acids. The ends were cut back, 5 bases at V and 1 base at J, with 8 bases in the middle. Written as DNA, the CDR3 is TGCAGCGTTACAGCTGGCCAAGAGACCCAGTACTTC. Protein sequence: CSVTAGQETQYF.

The chain couples TRBV4-2 to TRBJ2-2; TRBD2 matches 9 bases. This CDR3 has 17 amino acids. Germline V CDR1 and CDR2: LGHNA, YNFKEQ. The ends lost 0 bases at V and 4 bases at J; junction bases unmatched: 6. CDR3 coding DNA: TGTGCCAGCAGCCAAGATTCGCGGGAGGGGGTCACCGGGGAGCTGTTTTTT. It is translated as CASSQDSREGVTGELFF.

The CDR3 DNA sequence: TGCAGCGTGGACAGCGGGTACAATGAGCAGTTCTTC. It translates to CSVDSGYNEQFF. The V call is TRBV29-1, the J call TRBJ2-1, with D possibly called TRBD1 or TRBD2 (6 bases each). The CDR3 contains 12 residues. V lost 6 bases, J lost 4 bases, and 10 bases lay in between. Germline lookup yields CDR1 SQVTM and CDR2 ANQGSEA.